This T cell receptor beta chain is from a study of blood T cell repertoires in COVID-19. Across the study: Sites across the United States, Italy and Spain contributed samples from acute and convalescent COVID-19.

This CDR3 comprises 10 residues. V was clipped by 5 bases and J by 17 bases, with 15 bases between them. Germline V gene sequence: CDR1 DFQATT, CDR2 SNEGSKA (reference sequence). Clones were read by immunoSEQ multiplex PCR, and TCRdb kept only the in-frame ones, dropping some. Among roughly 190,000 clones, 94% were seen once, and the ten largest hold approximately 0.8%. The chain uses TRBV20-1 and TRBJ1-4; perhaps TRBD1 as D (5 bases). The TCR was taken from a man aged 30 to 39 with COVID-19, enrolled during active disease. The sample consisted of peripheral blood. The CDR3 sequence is CSAGENTGFF. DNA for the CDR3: TGCAGTGCTGGCGAGAACACAGGCTTTTTT.